This TCR beta chain is drawn from a study of T cells in Graves' hyperthyroidism and ophthalmopathy. Overall study context: Peripheral blood specimens were obtained at initial diagnosis, prior to any treatment.

This clonotype was observed many times. Disease lasting under 3 months, a NOSPECS grade of at least 4, and a Clinical Activity Score of at least 3 were features of the ophthalmopathy patients. Isolation of PBMCs was performed on around 10 ml fresh peripheral blood. The CDR3 is made up of 14 amino acids. Germline assignment: CDR1 SEHNR and CDR2 FQNEAQ (reference sequence). The ends were cut back, 5 bases at V and 5 bases at J, with 16 bases in the middle. It was RNA transcripts that yielded the amplified TCR beta CDR3 regions. The primer set for the first-round RT-PCR of the TCR CDR3 was HTBI. From the multiplex PCR reads, TCRdb called clonotypes with MiXCR, one entry per CDR3 protein. In the table there are about 410,000 distinct CDR3 sequences, roughly 14% of which are singletons.

Sequenced: blood. V and J are TRBV7-9 and TRBJ2-7; either TRBD1 or TRBD2 may fit D (5 bases each). The clonotype comes from a man younger than 30 with Graves' ophthalmopathy. The DNA of the CDR3 is TGTGCCAGCAGCGAGAATCCAGGGAGTGACGAGCAGTACTTC. This sequence encodes CASSENPGSDEQYF.